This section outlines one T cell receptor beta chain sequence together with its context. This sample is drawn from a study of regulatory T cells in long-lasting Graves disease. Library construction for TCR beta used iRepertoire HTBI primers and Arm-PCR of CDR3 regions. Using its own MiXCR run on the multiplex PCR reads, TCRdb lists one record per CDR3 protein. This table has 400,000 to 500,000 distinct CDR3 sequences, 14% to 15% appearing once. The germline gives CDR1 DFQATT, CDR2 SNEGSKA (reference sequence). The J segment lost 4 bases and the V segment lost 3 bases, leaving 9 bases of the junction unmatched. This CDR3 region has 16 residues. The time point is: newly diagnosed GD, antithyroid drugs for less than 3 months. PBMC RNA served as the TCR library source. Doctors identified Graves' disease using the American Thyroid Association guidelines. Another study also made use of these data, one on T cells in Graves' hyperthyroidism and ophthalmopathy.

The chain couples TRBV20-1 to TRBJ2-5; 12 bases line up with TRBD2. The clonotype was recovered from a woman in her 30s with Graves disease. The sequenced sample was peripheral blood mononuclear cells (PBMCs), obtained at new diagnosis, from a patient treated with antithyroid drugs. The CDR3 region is CSASSSGRAVGETQYF. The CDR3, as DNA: TGCAGTGCTAGTTCTAGCGGGAGGGCAGTAGGAGAGACCCAGTACTTC.